The clone carrying this T cell receptor beta chain was recorded a few times. Its matching antigen is unknown. This sample was included in a study of T-cell memory formation after mild COVID-19. Trimming took off 4 bases at V and 0 bases at J, with 10 bases between the two ends. This CDR3 has 15 amino acids. Germline values: CDR1 SQVTM, CDR2 ANQGSEA. TCRdb reprocessed the 5' RACE reads via MiXCR and lists one record per CDR3 protein. Of 550,000 to 700,000 distinct CDR3 sequences in the sample, roughly 17% were seen once. Study findings and constraints: Clones contracting across day 15 to 85 had a balanced CD4/CD8 profile; later expanding clones leaned CD4+. Among CD4+ contracting clones, most were CM and EM, and CD8+ ones EMRA.

V usage is TRBV29-1 and J usage is TRBJ2-6; D remains unclear. Sequencing input: PBMCs or a T cell subset sorted from them (not recorded which). The TCR comes from an adult woman who had mild COVID-19 (a few samples of this study predate the infection). Cell type and time point are not known. As DNA, the CDR3 is TGCAGCGTTGGTATTGTGATCTCTGGGGCCAACGTCCTGACTTTC. This encodes CSVGIVISGANVLTF.